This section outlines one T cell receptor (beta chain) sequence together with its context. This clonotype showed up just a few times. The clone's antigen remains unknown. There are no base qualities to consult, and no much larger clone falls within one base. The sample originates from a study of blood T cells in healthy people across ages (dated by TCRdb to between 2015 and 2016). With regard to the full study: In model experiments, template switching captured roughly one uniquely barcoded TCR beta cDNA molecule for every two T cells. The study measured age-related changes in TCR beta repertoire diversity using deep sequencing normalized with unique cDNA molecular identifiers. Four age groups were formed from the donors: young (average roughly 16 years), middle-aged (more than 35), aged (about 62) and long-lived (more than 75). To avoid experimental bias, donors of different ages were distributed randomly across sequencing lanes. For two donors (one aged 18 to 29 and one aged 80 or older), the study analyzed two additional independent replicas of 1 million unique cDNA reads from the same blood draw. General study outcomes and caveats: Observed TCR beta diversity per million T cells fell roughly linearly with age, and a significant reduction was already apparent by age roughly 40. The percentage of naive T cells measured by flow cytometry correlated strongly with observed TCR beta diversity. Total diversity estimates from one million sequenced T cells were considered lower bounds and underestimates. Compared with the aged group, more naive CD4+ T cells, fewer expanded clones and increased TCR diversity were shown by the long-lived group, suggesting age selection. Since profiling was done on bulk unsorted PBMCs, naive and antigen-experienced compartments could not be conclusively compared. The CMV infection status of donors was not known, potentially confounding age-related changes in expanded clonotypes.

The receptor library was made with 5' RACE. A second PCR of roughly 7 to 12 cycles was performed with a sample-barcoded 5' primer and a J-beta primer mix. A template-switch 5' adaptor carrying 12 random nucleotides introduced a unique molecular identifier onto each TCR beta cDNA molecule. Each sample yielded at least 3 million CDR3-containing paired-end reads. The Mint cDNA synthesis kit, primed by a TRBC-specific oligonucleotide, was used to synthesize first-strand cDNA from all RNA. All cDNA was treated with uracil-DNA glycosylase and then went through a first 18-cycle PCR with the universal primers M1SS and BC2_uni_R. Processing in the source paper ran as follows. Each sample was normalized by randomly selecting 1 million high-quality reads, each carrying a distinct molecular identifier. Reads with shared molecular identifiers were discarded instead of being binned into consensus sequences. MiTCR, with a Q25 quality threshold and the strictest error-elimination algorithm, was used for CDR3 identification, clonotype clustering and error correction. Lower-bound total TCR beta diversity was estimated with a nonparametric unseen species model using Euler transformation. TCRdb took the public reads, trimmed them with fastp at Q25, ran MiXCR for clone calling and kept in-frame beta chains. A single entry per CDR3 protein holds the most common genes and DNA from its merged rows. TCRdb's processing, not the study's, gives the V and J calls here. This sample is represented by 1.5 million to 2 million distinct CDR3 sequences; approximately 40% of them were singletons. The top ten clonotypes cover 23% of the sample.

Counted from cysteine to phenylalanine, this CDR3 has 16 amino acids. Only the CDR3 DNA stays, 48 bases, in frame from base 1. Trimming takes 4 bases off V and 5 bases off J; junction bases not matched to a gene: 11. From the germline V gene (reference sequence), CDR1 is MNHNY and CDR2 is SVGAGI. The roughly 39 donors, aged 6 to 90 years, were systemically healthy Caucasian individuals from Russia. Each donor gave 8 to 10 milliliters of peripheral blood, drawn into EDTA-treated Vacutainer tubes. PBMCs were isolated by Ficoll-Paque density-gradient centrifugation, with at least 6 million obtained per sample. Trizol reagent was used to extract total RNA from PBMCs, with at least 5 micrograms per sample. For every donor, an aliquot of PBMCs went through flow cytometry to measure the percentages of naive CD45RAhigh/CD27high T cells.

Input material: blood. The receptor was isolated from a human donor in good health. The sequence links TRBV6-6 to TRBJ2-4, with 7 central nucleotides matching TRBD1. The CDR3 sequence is CASSSLPGQEQNIQYF. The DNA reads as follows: TGTGCCAGCAGTTCCCTCCCCGGACAGGAACAAAACATTCAGTACTTC.